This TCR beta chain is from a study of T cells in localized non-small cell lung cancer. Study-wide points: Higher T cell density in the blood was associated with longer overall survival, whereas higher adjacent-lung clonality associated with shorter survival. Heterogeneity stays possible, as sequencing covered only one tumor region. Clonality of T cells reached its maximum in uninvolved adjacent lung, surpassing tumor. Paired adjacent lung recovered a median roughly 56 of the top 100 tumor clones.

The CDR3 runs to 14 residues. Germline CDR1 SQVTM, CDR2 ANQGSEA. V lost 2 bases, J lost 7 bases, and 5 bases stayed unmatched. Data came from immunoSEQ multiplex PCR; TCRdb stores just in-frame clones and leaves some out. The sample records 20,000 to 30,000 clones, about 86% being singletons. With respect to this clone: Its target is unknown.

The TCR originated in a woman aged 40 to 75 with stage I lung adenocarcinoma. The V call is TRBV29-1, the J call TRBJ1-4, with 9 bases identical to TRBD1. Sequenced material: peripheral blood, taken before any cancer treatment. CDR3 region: CSVELGQGSEKLFF. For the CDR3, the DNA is TGCAGCGTTGAATTGGGACAGGGTAGTGAAAAACTGTTTTTT.